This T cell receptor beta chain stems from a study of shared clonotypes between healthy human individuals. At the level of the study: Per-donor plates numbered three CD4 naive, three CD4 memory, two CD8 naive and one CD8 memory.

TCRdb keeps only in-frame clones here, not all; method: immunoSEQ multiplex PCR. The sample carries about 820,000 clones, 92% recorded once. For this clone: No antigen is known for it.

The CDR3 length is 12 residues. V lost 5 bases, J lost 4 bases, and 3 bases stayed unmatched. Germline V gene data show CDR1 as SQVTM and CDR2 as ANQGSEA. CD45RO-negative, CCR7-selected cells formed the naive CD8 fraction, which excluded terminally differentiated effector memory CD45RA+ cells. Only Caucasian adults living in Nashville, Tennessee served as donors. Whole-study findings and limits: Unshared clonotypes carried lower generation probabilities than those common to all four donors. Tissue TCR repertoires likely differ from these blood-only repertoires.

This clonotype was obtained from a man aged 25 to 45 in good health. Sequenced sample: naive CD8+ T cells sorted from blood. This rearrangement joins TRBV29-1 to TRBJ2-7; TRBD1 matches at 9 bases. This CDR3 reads CSVTGQGYEQYF. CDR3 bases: TGCAGCGTTACTGGACAGGGGTACGAGCAGTACTTC.